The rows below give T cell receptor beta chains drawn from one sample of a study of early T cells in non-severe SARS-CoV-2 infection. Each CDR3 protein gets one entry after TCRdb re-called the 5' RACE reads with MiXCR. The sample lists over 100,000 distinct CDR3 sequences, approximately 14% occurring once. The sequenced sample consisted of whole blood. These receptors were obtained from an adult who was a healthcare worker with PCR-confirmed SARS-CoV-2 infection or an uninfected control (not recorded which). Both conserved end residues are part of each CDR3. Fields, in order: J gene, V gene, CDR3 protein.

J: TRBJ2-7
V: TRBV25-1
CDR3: CASSEGGSYEQYF

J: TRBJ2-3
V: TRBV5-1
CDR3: CASSLAGGRMDTQYF

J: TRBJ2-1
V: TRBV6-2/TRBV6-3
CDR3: CASSEIPRGPEQFF

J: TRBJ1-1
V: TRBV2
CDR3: CASMEGYRLTPEAFF

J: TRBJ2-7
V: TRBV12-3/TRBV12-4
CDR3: CASSPDRHEQYF

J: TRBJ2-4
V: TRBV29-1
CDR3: CSVVTRWKNIQYF

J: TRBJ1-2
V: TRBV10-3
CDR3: CAINTRQGSPYGYTF

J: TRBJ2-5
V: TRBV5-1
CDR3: CASSLSMVKTQYF

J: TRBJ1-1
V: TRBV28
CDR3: CASSSAHRVRSGTEAFF

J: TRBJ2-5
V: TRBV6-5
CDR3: CASIPSQSVGTQYF

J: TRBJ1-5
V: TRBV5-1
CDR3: CASSQSWGLGQPQHF

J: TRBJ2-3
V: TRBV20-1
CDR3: CSTSISRDTQYF

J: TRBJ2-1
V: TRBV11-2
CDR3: CASSLDLSNEQFF

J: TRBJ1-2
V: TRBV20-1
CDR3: CSADYGYTF

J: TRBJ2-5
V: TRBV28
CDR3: CASSFWTGGTQETQYF

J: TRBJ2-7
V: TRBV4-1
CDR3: CASSQDRSTDEQYF

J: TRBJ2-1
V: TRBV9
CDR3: CASALAGVNEQFF

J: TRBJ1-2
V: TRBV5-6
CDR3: CASSSGQGVSPYGYTF

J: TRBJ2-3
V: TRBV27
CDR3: CRRGGEVDTQYF

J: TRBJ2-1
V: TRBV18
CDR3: CASSQLTGSYNEQFF

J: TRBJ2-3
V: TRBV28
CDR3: CASSGSKLRTDTQYF

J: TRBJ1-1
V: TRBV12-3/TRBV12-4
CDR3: CASSSIANTEAFF

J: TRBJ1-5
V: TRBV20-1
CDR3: CSARRRTGDDQPQHF

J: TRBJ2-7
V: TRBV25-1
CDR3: CASRGQGAGEQYF

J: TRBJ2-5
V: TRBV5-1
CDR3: CASSTLGAETQYF

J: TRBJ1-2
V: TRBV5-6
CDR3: CASSLGPIYGYTF

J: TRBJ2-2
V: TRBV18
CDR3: CASSPPRQYTGELFF

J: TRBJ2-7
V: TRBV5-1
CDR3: CASSSPGQGHYEQYF

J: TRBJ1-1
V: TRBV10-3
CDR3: CAISVGAGNTEAFF

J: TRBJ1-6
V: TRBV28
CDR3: CASRPGGNNSPLHF

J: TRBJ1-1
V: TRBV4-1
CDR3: CASSQGTGRTRNTEAFF

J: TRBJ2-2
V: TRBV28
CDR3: CASSLSQNTGELFF

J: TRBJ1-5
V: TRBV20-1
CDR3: CSASNRGNNQPQHF

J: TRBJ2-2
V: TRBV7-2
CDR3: CASRRGAREANTGELFF

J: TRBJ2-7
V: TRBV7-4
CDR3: CASSSTGSCYEQYF

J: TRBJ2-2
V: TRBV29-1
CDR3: CSGSSGPANTGELFF

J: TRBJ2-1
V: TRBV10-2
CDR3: CASMYSGNEQFF

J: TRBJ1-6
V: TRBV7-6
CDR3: CASSKGQTNSPLHF

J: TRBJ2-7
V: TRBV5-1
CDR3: CASSLEGGGDEQYF

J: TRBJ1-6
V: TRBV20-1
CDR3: CSASSGTVNSPLHF

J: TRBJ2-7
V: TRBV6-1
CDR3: CASSLTRSEQYF

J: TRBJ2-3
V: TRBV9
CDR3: CASSAPGYPQYF

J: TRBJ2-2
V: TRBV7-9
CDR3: CASSLLGQLTGELFF

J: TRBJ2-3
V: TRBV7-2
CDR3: CASSYGLAGGPTDTQYF

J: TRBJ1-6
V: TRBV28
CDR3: CASSSGGQGASPLHF

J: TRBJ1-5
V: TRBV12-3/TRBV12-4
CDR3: CASSFVGNQPQHF

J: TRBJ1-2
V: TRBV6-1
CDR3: CASSSDRAYGYTF

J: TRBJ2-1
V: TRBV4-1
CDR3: CASSQDLLLHNEQFF

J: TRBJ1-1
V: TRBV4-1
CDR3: CASSQDPGRQATEAFF

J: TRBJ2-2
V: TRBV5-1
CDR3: CASSRRQGNTGELFF

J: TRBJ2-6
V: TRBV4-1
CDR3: CASSLAGPTNVLTF

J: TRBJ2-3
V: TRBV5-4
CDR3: CASSSRTGHTDTQYF

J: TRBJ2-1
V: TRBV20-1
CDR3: CSASRLAGSSYNEQFF